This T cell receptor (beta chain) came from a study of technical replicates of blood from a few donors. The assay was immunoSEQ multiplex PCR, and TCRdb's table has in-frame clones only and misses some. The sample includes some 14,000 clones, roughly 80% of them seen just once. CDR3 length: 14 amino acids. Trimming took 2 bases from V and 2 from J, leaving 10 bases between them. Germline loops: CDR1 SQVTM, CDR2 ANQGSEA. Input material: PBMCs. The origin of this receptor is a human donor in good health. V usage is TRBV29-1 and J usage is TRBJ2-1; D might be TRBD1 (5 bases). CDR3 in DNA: TGCAGCGTTGAAAGCCAGGGAACCTACAATGAGCAGTTCTTC. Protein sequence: CSVESQGTYNEQFF.